Listed here is a single T cell receptor beta chain. The data were produced by immunoSEQ multiplex PCR, yet TCRdb's version contains in-frame clones alone and is incomplete. In the table there are 150,000 to 200,000 clones, over 80% of which are singletons. J lost 9 bases, V lost 3 bases, and 8 bases had no gene match. Germline-derived CDR1 and CDR2 are GTSNPN and SVGIG (reference sequence). The CDR3 extends over 14 amino acids. This entry comes from a study of blood T cell repertoires in COVID-19. Study context: Both acute and convalescent COVID-19 samples were obtained from the United States, Italy and Spain. From T cells, B-cell-depleted T cells, or PBMCs came the material, which was cDNA or gDNA.

The TCR sequence derives from a man between 65 and 85 years old who had been exposed to COVID-19. Sequenced material: PBMCs or T cells enriched from blood (not recorded which). This sequence joins TRBV30 and TRBJ1-6; 7 bases fit TRBD1. The DNA of the CDR3 is TGTGCCTGGAGCCGGGGACAGCGGCCTTCACCCCTCCACTTT. Translation: CAWSRGQRPSPLHF.